This T cell receptor beta chain was observed in a study of CD8+CD57+ T cells in acquired aplastic anemia. The CDR3 covers 15 residues. The germline gives CDR1 KGHDR, CDR2 SFDVKD. Study-level findings and limits: The study identified twenty-nine CD8+ CDR3 sequences shared by patients and controls.

A word on this clonotype: Antigen unknown.

Previously, flow cytometry had revealed CD8+CD57+ cell expansion in the patients chosen for sequencing. Patients had received no therapy at the time of blood sampling. Genomic DNA served as template for TCR beta VDJ and CDR3 profiling. Via MiXCR, TCRdb re-called the reads, giving one row per CDR3 protein. The sample lists about 270,000 distinct CDR3 sequences, approximately 80% occurring once. This TCR derives from a human donor with aplastic anemia. V and J are TRBV24-1 and TRBJ1-1, with D maybe TRBD1 (5 bases). The J call may be wrong; the DNA end is better matched by TRBJ1-4. The sample was sorted CD4+, CD8+, or CD8+CD57+ T cells (not recorded which) from PBMCs. In nucleotides, the CDR3 is TGTGCCACCAGTGATTTTTCAGGGATGAACGGGGAACTGTTTTTT. It codes for CATSDFSGMNGELFF.